Each of the 14 T cell receptor beta chains below was sequenced from the same sample in a study of blood T cell repertoires in COVID-19. TCRdb keeps only in-frame clones here, not all; method: immunoSEQ multiplex PCR. The repertoire has about 380,000 clones, approximately 90% of them found once; the top ten carry 0.9% to 1.5%. Sequencing was carried out using PBMCs or T cells enriched from blood (not recorded which). These receptors were taken from a woman between 18 and 29 years old who had recovered from COVID-19.

The chain uses TRBV19 and TRBJ1-2; maybe TRBD1 (5 bases). Germline V gene lookup returns CDR1 LNHDA and CDR2 SQIVND (reference sequence). V dropped 5 bases and J dropped 4 bases, with 14 bases sitting between them. CDR3 length equals 14 residues. CDR3 bases: TGTGCCAGTAGTCTGACAGTGACCATCTATGGCTACACCTTC. Encoded protein: CASSLTVTIYGYTF.

CDR3 nucleotides: TGTGCCAGCAGCCCCAGGGTAGCGGCGAGCAATGAGCAGTTCTTC. This encodes CASSPRVAASNEQFF. The rearrangement joins TRBV9 to TRBJ2-1, with TRBD2 as a possible D gene (6 bases). CDR3 length: 15 residues. With 4 bases removed from V and 6 bases from J, the gap between germline ends came to 17 bases. The germline V gene has CDR1 SGDLS and CDR2 YYNGEE.

This chain links TRBV18 with TRBJ1-2, with 8 bases that match TRBD1. The CDR3 is 14 amino acids. Germline V gene lookup returns CDR1 KGHSH and CDR2 LQKENI. Unmatched junction bases numbered 7, after V lost 8 bases and J lost 2 bases. The CDR3 nucleotides are TGTGCCAGCACCGAGGACAGGGTCAACTATGGCTACACCTTC. This sequence encodes CASTEDRVNYGYTF.

This clone came up once. The CDR3 DNA reads as TGTGCCACCCCTCGGTTACGAGGCACAGATACGCAGTATTTT. This sequence encodes CATPRLRGTDTQYF. The chain combines TRBV6-5 with TRBJ2-3; D not certain. CDR1 MNHEY and CDR2 SVGAGI come from the germline V gene. The CDR3 is 14 amino acids. The ends were cut back, 10 bases at V and 1 base at J, with 15 bases in the middle.

This clone was counted a single time. For the CDR3, the DNA is TGTGCCAGCAGTTACTCGACCGGGGCCGGGGAGCTGTTTTTT. This gives the protein CASSYSTGAGELFF. The chain is built from TRBV6-6 and TRBJ2-2, with a possible D match to TRBD2 (5 bases). The CDR3 is made up of 14 amino acids. The V end was cut by 0 bases, the J end by 6 bases, with 8 bases between. In germline, CDR1 is MNHNY, CDR2 SVGAGI (reference sequence).

This chain uses TRBV7-2 with TRBJ1-6; TRBD1 might be the D (5 bases). The germline V gene has CDR1 SGHTA and CDR2 FQGNSA. Trimming stripped 2 bases from V and 6 bases from J, with 8 bases between. The CDR3 totals 14 residues. The CDR3 region is CASSLLGGNSPLHF. The CDR3 bases are TGTGCCAGCAGCTTACTGGGGGGTAATTCACCCCTCCACTTT.

The V call is TRBV21-1, the J call TRBJ1-3. TRBV21-1 is a pseudogene. The CDR3 extends over 16 amino acids. The CDR3 protein is CASSFRLISSGNTIYF. In DNA form, the CDR3 reads TGTGCCAGCAGCTTTCGTCTGATTAGCTCTGGAAACACCATATATTTT.

The chain couples TRBV15 to TRBJ1-5, with D unclear. Trimming removed 0 bases from V and 6 bases from J, with 6 bases in between. The V gene's germline CDR1 is LNHNV and CDR2 YYDKDF (reference sequence). CDR3 size: 13 residues. The chain's CDR3 is CATSRDLGQPQHF. The CDR3 region has the DNA TGTGCCACCAGCAGAGATCTAGGTCAGCCCCAGCATTTT. The full variable domain, completed using reference TRBV15 and TRBJ1-5, is DAMVIQNPRYQVTQFGKPVTLSCSQTLNHNVMYWYQQKSSQAPKLLFHYYDKDFNNEADTPDNFQSRRPNTSFCFLDIRSPGLGDTAMYLCATSRDLGQPQHFGDGTRLSIL.

The genes are TRBV3-1 (or the pseudogene TRBV3-2) and TRBJ1-5; 7 bases map to TRBD1. CDR3 length: 18 residues. Per the germline V gene, CDR1 is LGHDT and CDR2 is YNNKEL (reference sequence). V shed 4 bases, J shed 3 bases, and the junction held 15 bases outside the gene matches. The CDR3 loop reads CASSRQTPYRGPNQPQHF. The CDR3 DNA reads TGTGCCAGCAGCCGACAAACCCCATACAGGGGCCCCAATCAGCCCCAGCATTTT.

V gene TRBV5-1 combines with J gene TRBJ2-1; the match to TRBD1 covers 7 bases. J lost 6 bases, V lost 0 bases, and 9 bases had no gene match. The CDR3 consists of 16 residues. CDR1 SGHRS and CDR2 YFSETQ come from the germline V gene. CDR3 sequence: CASSLAYLGGINEQFF. The CDR3 nucleotides are TGCGCCAGCAGCTTGGCCTATTTAGGGGGCATCAATGAGCAGTTCTTC.

This clone was recorded once. CDR3 loop: CASSSNYRENSNQPQHF. The DNA of the CDR3 is TGTGCCAGCAGTTCCAACTACAGGGAGAATAGCAATCAGCCCCAGCATTTT. The chain recombines TRBV27 with TRBJ1-5; the D gene is possibly TRBD1 (6 bases). This CDR3 comprises 17 residues. Per germline, CDR1 MNHEY and CDR2 SMNVEV (reference sequence). V was clipped by 4 bases and J by 0 bases, with 16 bases between them.

V and J are TRBV2 and TRBJ1-1; 8 bases fit TRBD1. The CDR3 is made up of 11 amino acids. Trimming took 6 bases from V and 11 from J; bases not matched to a gene: 5. The germline gives CDR1 SNHLY, CDR2 FYNNEI. In nucleotides, the CDR3 is TGTGCCAGCAGCCTGACAGGGGAGGCTTTCTTT. Its translation: CASSLTGEAFF.

This chain uses TRBV29-1 with TRBJ2-5; unclear D gene. This CDR3 has 13 amino acids. The germline V gene encodes CDR1 SQVTM and CDR2 ANQGSEA. V was shortened by 3 bases and J by 1 base, with 9 bases between the two germline ends. The CDR3 DNA is TGCAGCGTTGAGACACGAATCCAAGAGACCCAGTACTTC. Encoded protein: CSVETRIQETQYF.

V gene TRBV5-8 combines with J gene TRBJ1-1, with TRBD1 matching 7 bases. Unmatched junction bases numbered 5, after V lost 0 bases and J lost 0 bases. CDR1 and CDR2 from the germline V gene are SGHTS and YDEGEE. There are 16 residues in the CDR3. The CDR3 spells CASSLGWDSLNTEAFF. For the CDR3, the DNA is TGTGCCAGCAGCTTGGGATGGGACAGTCTGAACACTGAAGCTTTCTTT.